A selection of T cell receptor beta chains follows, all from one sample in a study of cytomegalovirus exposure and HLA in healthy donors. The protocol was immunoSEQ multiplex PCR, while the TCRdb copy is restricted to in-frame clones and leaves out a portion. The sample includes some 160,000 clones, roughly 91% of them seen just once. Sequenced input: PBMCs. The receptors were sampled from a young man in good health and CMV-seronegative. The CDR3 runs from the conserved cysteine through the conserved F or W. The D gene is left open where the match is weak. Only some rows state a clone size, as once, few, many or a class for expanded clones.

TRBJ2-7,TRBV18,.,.,TGTGCCAGCTCACCCCCTGTCGGCGAGCAGTACTTC,CASSPPVGEQYF
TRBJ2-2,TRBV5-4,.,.,TGTGCCAGCAGCCCGACTGTTACCGGGGAGCTGTTTTTT,CASSPTVTGELFF
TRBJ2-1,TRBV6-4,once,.,TGTGCCAGCAGTGTTCTAGCCAGCTCCTACAATGAGCAGTTCTTC,CASSVLASSYNEQFF
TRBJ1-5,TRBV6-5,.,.,TGTGCCAGCAGTTACTCGCACAGGAACAATCAGCCCCAGCATTTT,CASSYSHRNNQPQHF
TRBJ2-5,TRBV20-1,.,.,TGCAGTGCTGTCAGGGAGACCCAGTACTTC,CSAVRETQYF
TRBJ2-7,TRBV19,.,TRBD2,TGTGCCAGCCAGCGGGAGAACTCCTACGAGCAGTACTTC,CASQRENSYEQYF
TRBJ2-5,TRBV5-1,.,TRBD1,TGCGCCAGCAGCTTGGGCAGGGACAGGGGGCTATCAGAGACCCAGTACTTC,CASSLGRDRGLSETQYF
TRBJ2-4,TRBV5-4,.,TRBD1,TGTGCCAGCAGCCCCGACAGGGGGGAAAACATTCAGTACTTC,CASSPDRGENIQYF
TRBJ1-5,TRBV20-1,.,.,TGCAGTGCCGCCGATAGAGGCCCCCAGCATTTT,CSAADRGPQHF
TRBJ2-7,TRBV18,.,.,TGTGCCAGCTCCCCCACCTTTGCGGGATTGGGCTACGAGCAGTACTTC,CASSPTFAGLGYEQYF
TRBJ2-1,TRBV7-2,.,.,TGTGCCAGCAGCTTAAACCGGCAGGGAAACAACAATGAGCAGTTCTTC,CASSLNRQGNNNEQFF
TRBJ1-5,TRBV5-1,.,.,TGCGCCAGCAGCTTGGCAGGGTATGAGCCCCAGCATTTT,CASSLAGYEPQHF
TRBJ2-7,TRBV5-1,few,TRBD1,TGCGCCAGCAGCTCTGGACAGGCTCCCGGGTACGAGCAGTACTTC,CASSSGQAPGYEQYF
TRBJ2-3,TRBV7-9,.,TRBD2,TGTGCCAGCAGCTTAGCCGGGAGCGGGGGGGCCTTTTCAGATACGCAGTATTTT,CASSLAGSGGAFSDTQYF
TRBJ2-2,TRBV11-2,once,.,TGTGCCAGCAGCTACCGGGACACCGGGGAGCTGTTTTTT,CASSYRDTGELFF
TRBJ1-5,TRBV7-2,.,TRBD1,TGTGCCAGCAGCATAAACACCGGGACAGGGGGTGCTCAGCCCCAGCATTTT,CASSINTGTGGAQPQHF
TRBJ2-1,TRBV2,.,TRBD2,TGTGCCAGCAGTGAGTTTAGCGGGAGTCTCTACAATGAGCAGTTCTTC,CASSEFSGSLYNEQFF